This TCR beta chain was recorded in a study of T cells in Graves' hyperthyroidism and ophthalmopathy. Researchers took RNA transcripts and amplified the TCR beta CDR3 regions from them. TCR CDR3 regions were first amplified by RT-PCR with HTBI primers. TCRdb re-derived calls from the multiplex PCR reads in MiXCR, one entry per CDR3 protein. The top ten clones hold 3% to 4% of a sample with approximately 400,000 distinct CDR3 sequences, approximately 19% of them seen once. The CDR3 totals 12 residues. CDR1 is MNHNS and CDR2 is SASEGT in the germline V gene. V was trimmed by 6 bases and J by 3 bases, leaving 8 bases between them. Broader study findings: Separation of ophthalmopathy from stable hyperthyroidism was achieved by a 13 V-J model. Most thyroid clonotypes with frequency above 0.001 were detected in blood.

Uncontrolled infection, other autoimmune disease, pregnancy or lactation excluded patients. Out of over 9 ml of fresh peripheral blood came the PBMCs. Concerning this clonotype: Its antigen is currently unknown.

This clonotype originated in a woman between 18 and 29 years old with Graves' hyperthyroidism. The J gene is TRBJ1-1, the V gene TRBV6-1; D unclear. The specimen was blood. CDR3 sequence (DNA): TGTGCCAGCAGCAGACCGTACACTGAAGCTTTCTTT. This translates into CASSRPYTEAFF.